This T cell receptor (beta chain) was sequenced during a study of blood T cell repertoires in COVID-19. In the authors' methods: The authors estimated nucleated cell counts from reference gene primer amplification. Assay: immunoSEQ multiplex PCR; the TCRdb copy retains only in-frame clones and omits some. The DNA was the basis for D and trimming; V, J and clone size are from that table. Of approximately 35,000 clones in the sample, about 91% were seen once. Germline lookup yields CDR1 SNHLY and CDR2 FYNNEI. J was trimmed by 9 bases and V by 0 bases; bases with no gene match: 8. This CDR3 region has 16 residues.

The material sequenced was peripheral blood. This clonotype was obtained from a human donor with active COVID-19. The donor label of this sample is uncertain. This rearrangement joins TRBV2 to TRBJ2-1; 10 nucleotides line up with TRBD2. CDR3 loop: CASSEAVLAGGSEQFF. In nucleotides, the CDR3 is TGTGCCAGCAGTGAAGCGGTCTTAGCGGGAGGAAGTGAGCAGTTCTTC.